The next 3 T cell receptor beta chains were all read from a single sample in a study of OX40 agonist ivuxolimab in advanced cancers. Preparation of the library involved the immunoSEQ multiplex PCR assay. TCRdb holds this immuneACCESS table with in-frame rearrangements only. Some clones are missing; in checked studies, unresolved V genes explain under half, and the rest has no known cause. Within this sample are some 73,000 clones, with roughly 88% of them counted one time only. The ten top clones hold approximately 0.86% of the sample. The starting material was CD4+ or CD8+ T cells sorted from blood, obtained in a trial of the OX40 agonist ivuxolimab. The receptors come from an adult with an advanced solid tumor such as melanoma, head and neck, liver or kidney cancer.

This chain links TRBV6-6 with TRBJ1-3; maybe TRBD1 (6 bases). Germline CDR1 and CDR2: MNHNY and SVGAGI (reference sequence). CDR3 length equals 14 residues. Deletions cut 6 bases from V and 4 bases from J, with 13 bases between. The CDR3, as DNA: TGTGCCAGCAGAGAAGGGGGGTCCGGAAACACCATATATTTT. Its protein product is CASREGGSGNTIYF.

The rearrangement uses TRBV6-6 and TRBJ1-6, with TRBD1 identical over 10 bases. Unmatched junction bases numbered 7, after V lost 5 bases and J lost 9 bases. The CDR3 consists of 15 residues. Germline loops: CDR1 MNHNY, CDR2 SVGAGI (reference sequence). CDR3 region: CASSLGGQGRSPLHF. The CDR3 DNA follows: TGTGCCAGCAGTCTAGGGGGACAGGGGCGTTCACCCCTCCACTTT.

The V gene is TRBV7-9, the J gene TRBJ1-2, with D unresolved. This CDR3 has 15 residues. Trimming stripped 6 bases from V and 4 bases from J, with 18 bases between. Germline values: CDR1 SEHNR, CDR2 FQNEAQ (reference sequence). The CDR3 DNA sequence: TGTGCCAGCAGTAGCTCGGAACTGCTTATCTATGGCTACACCTTC. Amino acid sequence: CASSSSELLIYGYTF.